The sequence of this T cell receptor (beta chain) was determined in a study of blood T cell repertoires in COVID-19. Study-wide context: The cDNA or gDNA used as material had been derived from T cells, B-cell-depleted T cells, or PBMCs.

In the source study's methods: Estimates of nucleated cell counts were drawn from the amplification of reference gene primers. Repertoires were generated with immunoSEQ multiplex PCR, while TCRdb's copy carries only in-frame clones and drops some. For V, J and clone size, that table is used; D and trimming come from the DNA. The table has more than 95,000 clones, around 80% seen once. This TCR came from a man older than 75 with active or convalescent COVID-19. The source material was peripheral blood.

The CDR3, as DNA: TGTGCCTGGAGTGTAAGTGGGGCTGGTACTGAAGCTTTCTTT. Translation gives CAWSVSGAGTEAFF. This sequence joins TRBV30 and TRBJ1-1; TRBD1 is a possible D gene (5 bases). The V end was cut by 0 bases, the J end by 5 bases, with 13 bases between. CDR3 length equals 14 residues. CDR1 GTSNPN and CDR2 SVGIG come from the germline V gene (reference sequence).